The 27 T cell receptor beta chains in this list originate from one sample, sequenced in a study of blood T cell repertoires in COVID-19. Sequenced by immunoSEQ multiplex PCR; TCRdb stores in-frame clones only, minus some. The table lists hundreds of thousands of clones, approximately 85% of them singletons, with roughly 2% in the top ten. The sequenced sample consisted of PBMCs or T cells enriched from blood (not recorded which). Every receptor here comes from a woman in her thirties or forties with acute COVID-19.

The CDR3 is CASSLEVPRRGNTQYF. The DNA of the CDR3 is TGTGCCAGCAGCTTAGAGGTCCCTCGGAGGGGAAATACGCAGTATTTT. The gene calls are TRBV11-2 and TRBJ2-3, with a weak D call TRBD2 (6 bases). The CDR3 is 16 residues long. V lost 0 bases to trimming and J lost 7 bases, with 17 bases between them. Per the germline V gene, CDR1 is SGHAT and CDR2 is FQNNGV.

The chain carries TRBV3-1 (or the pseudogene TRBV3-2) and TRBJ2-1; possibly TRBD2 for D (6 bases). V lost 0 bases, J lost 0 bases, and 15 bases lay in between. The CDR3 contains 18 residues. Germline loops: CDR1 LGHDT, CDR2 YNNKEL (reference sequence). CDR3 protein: CASSQEWGVRSSYNEQFF. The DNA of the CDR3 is TGTGCCAGCAGCCAAGAATGGGGGGTCCGGAGCTCCTACAATGAGCAGTTCTTC.

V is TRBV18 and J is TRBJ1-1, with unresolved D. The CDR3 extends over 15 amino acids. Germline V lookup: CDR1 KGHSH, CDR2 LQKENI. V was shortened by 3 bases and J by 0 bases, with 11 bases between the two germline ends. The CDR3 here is CASSPRFELNTEAFF. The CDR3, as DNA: TGTGCCAGCTCACCTCGATTTGAGCTGAACACTGAAGCTTTCTTT. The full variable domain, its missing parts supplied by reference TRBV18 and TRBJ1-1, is NAGVMQNPRHLVRRRGQEARLRCSPMKGHSHVYWYRQLPEEGLKFMVYLQKENIIDESGMPKERFSAEFPKEGPSILRIQQVVRGDSAAYFCASSPRFELNTEAFFGQGTRLTVV.

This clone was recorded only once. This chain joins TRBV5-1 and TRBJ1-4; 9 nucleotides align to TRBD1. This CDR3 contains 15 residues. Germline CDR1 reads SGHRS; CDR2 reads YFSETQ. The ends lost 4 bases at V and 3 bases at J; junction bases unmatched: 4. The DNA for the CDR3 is TGCGCCAGCAGCCAAACAGGGGGCTCTAATGAAAAACTGTTTTTT. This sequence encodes CASSQTGGSNEKLFF.

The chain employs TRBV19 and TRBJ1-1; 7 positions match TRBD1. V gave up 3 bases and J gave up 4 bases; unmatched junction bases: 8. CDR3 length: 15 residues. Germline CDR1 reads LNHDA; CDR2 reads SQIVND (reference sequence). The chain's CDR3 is CASSIDRAAGTEAFF. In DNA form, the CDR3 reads TGTGCCAGTAGTATCGACAGGGCGGCTGGCACTGAAGCTTTCTTT. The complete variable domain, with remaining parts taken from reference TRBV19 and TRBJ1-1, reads DGGITQSPKYLFRKEGQNVTLSCEQNLNHDAMYWYRQDPGQGLRLIYYSQIVNDFQKGDIAEGYSVSREKKESFPLTVTSAQKNPTAFYLCASSIDRAAGTEAFFGQGTRLTVV.

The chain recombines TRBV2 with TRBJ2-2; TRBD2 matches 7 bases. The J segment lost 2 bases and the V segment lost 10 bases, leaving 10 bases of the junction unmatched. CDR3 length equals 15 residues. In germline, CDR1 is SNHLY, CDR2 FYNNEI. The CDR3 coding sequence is TGTGCCACCTTCCGGTGGGGGGGTAACACCGGGGAGCTGTTTTTT. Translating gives CATFRWGGNTGELFF.

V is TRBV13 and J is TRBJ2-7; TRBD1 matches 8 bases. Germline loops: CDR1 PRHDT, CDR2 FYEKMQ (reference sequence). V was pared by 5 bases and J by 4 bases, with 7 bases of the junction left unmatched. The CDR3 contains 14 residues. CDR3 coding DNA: TGTGCCAGCAGCGAAGGACAGGGCTCATACGAGCAGTACTTC. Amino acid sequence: CASSEGQGSYEQYF.

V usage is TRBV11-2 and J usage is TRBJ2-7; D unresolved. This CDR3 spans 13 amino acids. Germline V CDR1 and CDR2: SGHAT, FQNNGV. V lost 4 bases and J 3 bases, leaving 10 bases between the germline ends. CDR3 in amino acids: CASSSTESYEQYF. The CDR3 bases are TGTGCCAGCAGCTCGACGGAGAGCTACGAGCAGTACTTC.

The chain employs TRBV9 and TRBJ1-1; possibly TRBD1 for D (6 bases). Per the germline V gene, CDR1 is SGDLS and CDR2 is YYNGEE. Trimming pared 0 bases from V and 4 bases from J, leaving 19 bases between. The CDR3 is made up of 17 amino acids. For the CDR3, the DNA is TGTGCCAGCAGCGTAGGACCCCCCGGGGGGGCGGGCACTGAAGCTTTCTTT. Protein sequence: CASSVGPPGGAGTEAFF.

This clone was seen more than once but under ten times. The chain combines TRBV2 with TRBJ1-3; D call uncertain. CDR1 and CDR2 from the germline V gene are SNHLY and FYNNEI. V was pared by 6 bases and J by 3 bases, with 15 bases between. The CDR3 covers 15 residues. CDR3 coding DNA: TGTGCCAGCAGCCAAGGTGGGGAGAATGGAAACACCATATATTTT. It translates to CASSQGGENGNTIYF.

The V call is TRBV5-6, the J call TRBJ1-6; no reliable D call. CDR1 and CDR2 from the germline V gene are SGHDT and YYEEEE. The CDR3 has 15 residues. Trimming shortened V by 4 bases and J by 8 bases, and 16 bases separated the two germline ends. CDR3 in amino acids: CASSPRVGKYSPLHF. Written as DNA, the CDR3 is TGTGCCAGCAGCCCGAGGGTCGGAAAATATTCACCCCTCCACTTT.

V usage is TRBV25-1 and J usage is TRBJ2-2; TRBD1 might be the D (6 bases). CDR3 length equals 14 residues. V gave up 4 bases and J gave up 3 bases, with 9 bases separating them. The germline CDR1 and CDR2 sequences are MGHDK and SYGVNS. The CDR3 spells CASSVNRDTGELFF. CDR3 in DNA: TGTGCCAGCAGTGTCAACAGGGACACCGGGGAGCTGTTTTTT. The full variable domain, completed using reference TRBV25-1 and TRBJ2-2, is EADIYQTPRYLVIGTGKKITLECSQTMGHDKMYWYQQDPGMELHLIHYSYGVNSTEKGDLSSESTVSRIRTEHFPLTLESARPSHTSQYLCASSVNRDTGELFFGEGSRLTVL.

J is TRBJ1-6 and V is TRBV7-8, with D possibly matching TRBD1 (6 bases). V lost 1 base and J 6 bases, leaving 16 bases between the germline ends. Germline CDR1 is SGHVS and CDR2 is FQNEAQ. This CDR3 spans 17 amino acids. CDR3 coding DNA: TGTGCCAGCAGCTTAGAAGGGGGACACATCGCTAATTCACCCCTCCACTTT. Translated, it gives CASSLEGGHIANSPLHF.

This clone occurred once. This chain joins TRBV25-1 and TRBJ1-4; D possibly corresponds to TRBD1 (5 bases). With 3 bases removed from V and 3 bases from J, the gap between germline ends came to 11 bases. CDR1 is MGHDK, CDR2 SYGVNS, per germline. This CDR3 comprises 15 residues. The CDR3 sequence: CASSDSGESNEKLFF. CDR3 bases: TGTGCCAGCAGTGATTCGGGGGAATCTAATGAAAAACTGTTTTTT.

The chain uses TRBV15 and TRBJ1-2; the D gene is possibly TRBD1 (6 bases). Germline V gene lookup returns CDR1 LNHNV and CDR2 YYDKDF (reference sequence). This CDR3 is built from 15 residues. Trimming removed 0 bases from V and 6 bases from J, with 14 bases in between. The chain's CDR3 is CATSRDLTGTNGYTF. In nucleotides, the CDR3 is TGTGCCACCAGCAGAGACTTGACAGGTACGAATGGCTACACCTTC. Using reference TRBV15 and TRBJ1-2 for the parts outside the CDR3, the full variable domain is DAMVIQNPRYQVTQFGKPVTLSCSQTLNHNVMYWYQQKSSQAPKLLFHYYDKDFNNEADTPDNFQSRRPNTSFCFLDIRSPGLGDTAMYLCATSRDLTGTNGYTFGSGTRLTVV.

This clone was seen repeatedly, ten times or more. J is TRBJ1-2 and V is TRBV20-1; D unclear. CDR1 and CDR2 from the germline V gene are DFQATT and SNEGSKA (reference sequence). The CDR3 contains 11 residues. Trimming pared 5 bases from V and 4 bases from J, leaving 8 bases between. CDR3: CSAVVAYGYTF. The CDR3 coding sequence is TGCAGTGCTGTCGTGGCCTATGGCTACACCTTC.

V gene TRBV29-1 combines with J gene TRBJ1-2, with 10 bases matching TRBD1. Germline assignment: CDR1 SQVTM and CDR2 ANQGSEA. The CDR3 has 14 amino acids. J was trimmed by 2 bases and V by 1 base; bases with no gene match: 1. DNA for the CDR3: TGCAGCGTTGAAGGGGACAGGGGCAACTATGGCTACACCTTC. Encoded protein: CSVEGDRGNYGYTF.

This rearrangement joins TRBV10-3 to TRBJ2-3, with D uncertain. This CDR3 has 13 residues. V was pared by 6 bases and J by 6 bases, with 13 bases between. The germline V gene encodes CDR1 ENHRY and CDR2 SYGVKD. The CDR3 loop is CAISSTVGDTQYF. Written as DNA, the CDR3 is TGTGCCATCAGCTCGACTGTGGGTGATACGCAGTATTTT.

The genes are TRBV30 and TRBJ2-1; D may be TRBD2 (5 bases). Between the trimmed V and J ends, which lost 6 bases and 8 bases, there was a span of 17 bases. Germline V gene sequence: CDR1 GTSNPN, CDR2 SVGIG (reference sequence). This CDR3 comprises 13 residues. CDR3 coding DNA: TGTGCCTGCTACCGGGAAACGAGCTATGAGCAGTTCTTC. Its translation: CACYRETSYEQFF.

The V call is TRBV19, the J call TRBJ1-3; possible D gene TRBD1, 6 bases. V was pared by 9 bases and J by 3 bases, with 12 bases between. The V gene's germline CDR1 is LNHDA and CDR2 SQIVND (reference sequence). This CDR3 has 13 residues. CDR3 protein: CASRHRDGNTIYF. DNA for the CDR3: TGTGCCAGCCGGCACAGGGATGGAAACACCATATATTTT. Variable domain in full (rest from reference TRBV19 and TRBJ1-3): DGGITQSPKYLFRKEGQNVTLSCEQNLNHDAMYWYRQDPGQGLRLIYYSQIVNDFQKGDIAEGYSVSREKKESFPLTVTSAQKNPTAFYLCASRHRDGNTIYFGEGSWLTVV.

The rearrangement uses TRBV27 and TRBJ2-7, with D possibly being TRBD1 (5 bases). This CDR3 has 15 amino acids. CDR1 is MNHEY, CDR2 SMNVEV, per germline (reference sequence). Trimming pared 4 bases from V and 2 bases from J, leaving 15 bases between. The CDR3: CASSYKQDLTYEQYF. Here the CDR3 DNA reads TGTGCCAGCAGTTACAAACAGGACCTCACCTACGAGCAGTACTTC.

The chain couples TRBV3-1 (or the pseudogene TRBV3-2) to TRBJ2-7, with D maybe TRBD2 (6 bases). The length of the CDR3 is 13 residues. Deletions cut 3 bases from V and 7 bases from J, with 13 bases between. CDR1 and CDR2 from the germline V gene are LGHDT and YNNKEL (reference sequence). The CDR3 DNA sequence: TGTGCCAGCAGCCAGCGCGGGGCGAGGGAGCAGTACTTC. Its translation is CASSQRGAREQYF.

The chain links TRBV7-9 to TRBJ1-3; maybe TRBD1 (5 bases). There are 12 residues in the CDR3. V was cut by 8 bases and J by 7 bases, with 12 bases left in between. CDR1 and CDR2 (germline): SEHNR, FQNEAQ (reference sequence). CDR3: CASDSGRNTIYF. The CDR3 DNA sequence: TGTGCCAGCGATTCAGGGCGCAACACCATATATTTT.

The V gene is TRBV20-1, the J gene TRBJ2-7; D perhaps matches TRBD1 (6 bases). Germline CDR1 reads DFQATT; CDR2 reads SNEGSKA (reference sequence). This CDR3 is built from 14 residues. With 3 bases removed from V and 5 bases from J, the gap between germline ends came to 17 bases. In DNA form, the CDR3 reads TGCAGTGCTAGTGTTCCAGGGGTTGGCGACGAGCAGTACTTC. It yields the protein CSASVPGVGDEQYF.

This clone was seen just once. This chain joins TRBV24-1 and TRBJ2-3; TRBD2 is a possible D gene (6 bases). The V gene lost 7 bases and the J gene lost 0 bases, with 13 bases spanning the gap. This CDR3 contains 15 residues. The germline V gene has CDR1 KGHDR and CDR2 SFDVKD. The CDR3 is CATSNPGESTDTQYF. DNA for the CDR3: TGTGCCACCAGCAACCCGGGGGAGAGCACAGATACGCAGTATTTT.

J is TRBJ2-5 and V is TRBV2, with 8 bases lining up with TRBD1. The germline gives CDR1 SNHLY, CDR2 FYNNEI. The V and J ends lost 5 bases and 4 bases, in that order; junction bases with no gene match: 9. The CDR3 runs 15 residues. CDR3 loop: CASSSPQGDSETQYF. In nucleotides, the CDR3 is TGTGCCAGCAGTTCCCCACAGGGGGATTCAGAGACCCAGTACTTC.

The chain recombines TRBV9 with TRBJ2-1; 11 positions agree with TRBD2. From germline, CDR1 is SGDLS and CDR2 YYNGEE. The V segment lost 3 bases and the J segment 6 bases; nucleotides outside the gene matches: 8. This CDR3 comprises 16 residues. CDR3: CASSALTSGDFNEQFF. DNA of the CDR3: TGTGCCAGCAGCGCCTTGACTAGCGGGGATTTCAATGAGCAGTTCTTC.